These T cell receptor beta chains were read from a single sample in a study of blood T cell repertoires in COVID-19. Assay used: immunoSEQ multiplex PCR; TCRdb lists only in-frame clones, some missing. The sample shows about 92,000 clones, over 60% of them seen only once. The source material was peripheral blood. These receptors originate from a man between 45 and 60 years old who had recovered from COVID-19. Both conserved end residues are part of each CDR3. Fields, in order: D gene, clone size, V gene, J gene, CDR3 protein, CDR3 DNA. The D gene is left open where the match is weak. Size tells how often a clone was seen (once, few, many) or the class of an expanded clone, and some rows leave it out.

>TRBD2|medium-sized|TRBV28|TRBJ2-2
CAIGSSGSVTGELFF
TGTGCCATCGGCTCAAGCGGGAGCGTCACCGGGGAGCTGTTTTTT
>NA|NA|TRBV25-1|TRBJ2-1
CASSDQGSYNEQFF
TGTGCCAGCAGTGATCAGGGGTCCTACAATGAGCAGTTCTTC
>NA|NA|TRBV5-5|TRBJ1-1
CASSFPGGRTEAFF
TGTGCCAGCAGCTTTCCGGGGGGCAGGACTGAAGCTTTCTTT
>TRBD1|NA|TRBV19|TRBJ2-2
CASSPRDRGTFGELFF
TGTGCCAGTAGTCCTCGGGACAGGGGGACCTTCGGGGAGCTGTTTTTT
>TRBD1|NA|TRBV28|TRBJ1-5
CAVGRRGQPQHF
TGTGCTGTAGGTCGCAGGGGGCAGCCCCAGCATTTT
>TRBD1|NA|TRBV12-5|TRBJ1-5
CASGLIGGWNQPQHF
TGTGCTAGTGGTTTGATAGGGGGCTGGAATCAGCCCCAGCATTTT
>TRBD2|few|TRBV6-5|TRBJ2-5
CASSYLAGGRETQYF
TGTGCCAGCAGTTATTTAGCGGGAGGTCGGGAGACCCAGTACTTC
>NA|NA|TRBV7-8|TRBJ1-4
CASSLGPQNEKLFF
TGTGCCAGCAGCTTAGGGCCTCAGAATGAAAAACTGTTTTTT
>TRBD1|NA|TRBV27|TRBJ1-4
CATGDPGQNEKLFF
TGTGCCACGGGGGACCCGGGACAGAATGAAAAACTGTTTTTT
>NA|NA|TRBV29-1|TRBJ2-7
CSVEVSNSNLYEQYF
TGCAGCGTTGAAGTGAGTAACAGCAACCTCTACGAGCAGTACTTC
>NA|NA|TRBV13|TRBJ2-5
CASSLGGQKETQYF
TGTGCCAGCAGCTTAGGGGGCCAGAAAGAGACCCAGTACTTC
>NA|NA|TRBV10-3|TRBJ2-3
CAIRSTSSGTDTQYF
TGTGCCATCAGGTCAACTAGTAGTGGCACAGATACGCAGTATTTT
>NA|NA|TRBV5-1|TRBJ1-1
CASSLGDFNTEAFF
TGCGCCAGCAGCTTGGGGGACTTTAACACTGAAGCTTTCTTT
>TRBD1|few|TRBV7-3|TRBJ2-3
CASSRDRGNTDTQYF
TGTGCCAGCAGCCGGGACAGGGGCAACACAGATACGCAGTATTTT
>NA|NA|TRBV23-1|TRBJ2-7
CASSPRFHRRPYEQYF
TGCGCCAGCAGTCCCCGCTTCCACAGGAGACCCTACGAGCAGTACTTC
>NA|NA|TRBV5-8|TRBJ1-2
CASSLRSQGLDYGYTF
TGTGCCAGCAGCTTGCGATCGCAGGGTCTTGACTATGGCTACACCTTC
>TRBD1|NA|TRBV6-1|TRBJ1-6
CASSEEVGGQGRSPLHF
TGTGCCAGCAGTGAAGAGGTCGGAGGACAGGGACGGTCACCCCTCCACTTT
>TRBD2|NA|TRBV5-4|TRBJ2-5
CASSREGLAAQETQYF
TGTGCCAGCAGCCGCGAGGGACTAGCAGCACAAGAGACCCAGTACTTC
>NA|NA|TRBV6-5|TRBJ1-5
CASSIRGQSDQPQHF
TGTGCCAGCAGCATTAGGGGCCAGTCTGATCAGCCCCAGCATTTT
>NA|NA|TRBV18|TRBJ2-3
CASSPTRGTDTQYF
TGTGCCAGCTCACCGACACGTGGCACAGATACGCAGTATTTT
>TRBD2|medium-sized|TRBV6-4|TRBJ2-3
CASSEIGRATDTQYF
TGTGCCAGCAGTGAAATCGGGAGGGCCACAGATACGCAGTATTTT
>TRBD1|NA|TRBV6-6|TRBJ1-1
CASREGQPNTEAFF
TGTGCCAGCAGGGAGGGACAGCCGAACACTGAAGCTTTCTTT
>TRBD1|NA|TRBV7-9|TRBJ2-7
CASSLAPGQGASEQYF
TGTGCCAGCAGCTTAGCTCCGGGACAGGGGGCGTCCGAGCAGTACTTC
>TRBD1|NA|TRBV7-8|TRBJ2-2
CASSSRDRGTGELFF
TGTGCCAGCAGCTCCCGGGACAGGGGTACCGGGGAGCTGTTTTTT
>TRBD1|NA|TRBV28|TRBJ1-4
CASRQGAPNEKLFF
TGTGCCAGCAGACAGGGGGCGCCTAATGAAAAACTGTTTTTT
>TRBD1|NA|TRBV5-1|TRBJ1-3
CASSLQTGGNTIYF
TGCGCCAGCAGCTTGCAGACAGGGGGGAACACCATATATTTT
>NA|medium-sized|TRBV6-4|TRBJ2-3
CASSEGVGYTDTQYF
TGTGCCAGCAGTGAGGGCGTTGGATACACAGATACGCAGTATTTT
>NA|NA|TRBV19|TRBJ1-4
CASSIGTAPNEKLFF
TGTGCCAGTAGTATCGGAACAGCCCCTAATGAAAAACTGTTTTTT
>TRBD1|NA|TRBV7-2|TRBJ2-1
CASSSPVTGTGGNEQFF
TGTGCCAGCAGCTCACCTGTAACCGGGACAGGGGGCAATGAGCAGTTCTTC
>TRBD2|NA|TRBV5-1|TRBJ2-7
CARSWAGGGVIEQYF
TGCGCCCGCAGCTGGGCGGGCGGGGGGGTGATCGAGCAGTACTTC
>NA|few|TRBV6-5|TRBJ1-5
CASGWGNSNQPQHF
TGTGCCAGCGGGTGGGGCAATAGCAATCAGCCCCAGCATTTT
>NA|NA|TRBV7-8|TRBJ1-3
CASSLRRVGNTIYF
TGTGCCAGCAGCCTCCGGAGGGTTGGAAACACCATATATTTT
>NA|NA|TRBV18|TRBJ2-7
CASSPAGGYEQYF
TGTGCCAGCTCACCCGCGGGCGGCTACGAGCAGTACTTC
>TRBD2|NA|TRBV7-9|TRBJ2-7
CASSLVAGTNEQYF
TGTGCCAGCAGCTTAGTTGCAGGGACTAACGAGCAGTACTTC
>TRBD1|NA|TRBV6-2/TRBV6-3|TRBJ1-2
CASSNRGRSGYTF
TGTGCCAGCAGTAACAGGGGGCGAAGTGGCTACACCTTC
>NA|NA|TRBV7-9|TRBJ1-1
CASSLNTGMNTEAFF
TGTGCCAGCAGCCTGAATACAGGGATGAACACTGAAGCTTTCTTT
>NA|NA|TRBV7-9|TRBJ1-6
CASSLAGRSPLHF
TGTGCCAGCAGCTTAGCTGGGCGTTCACCCCTCCACTTT
>NA|NA|TRBV7-9|TRBJ1-2
CASSPLLGQDYGYTF
TGTGCCAGCAGCCCGCTGTTGGGGCAGGACTATGGCTACACCTTC
>TRBD1|NA|TRBV2|TRBJ1-6
CASSAGQRGSPLHF
TGTGCCAGCAGCGCGGGACAGAGAGGTTCACCCCTCCACTTT
>TRBD1|NA|TRBV10-1|TRBJ2-5
CASSPGTGETQYF
TGCGCCAGCAGTCCCGGGACAGGCGAGACCCAGTACTTC